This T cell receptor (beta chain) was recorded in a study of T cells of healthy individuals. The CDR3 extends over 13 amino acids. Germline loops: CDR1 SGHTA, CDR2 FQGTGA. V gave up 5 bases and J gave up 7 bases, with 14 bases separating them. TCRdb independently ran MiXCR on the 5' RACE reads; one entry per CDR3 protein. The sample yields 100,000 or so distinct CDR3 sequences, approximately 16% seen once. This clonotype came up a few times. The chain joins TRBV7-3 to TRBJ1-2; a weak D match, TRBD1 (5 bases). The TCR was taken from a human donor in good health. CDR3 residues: CASSQAQGLGYTF. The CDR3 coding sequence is TGTGCCAGCAGCCAAGCCCAGGGCCTTGGCTACACCTTC.